The 32 T cell receptor beta chains reported below all come from one sample, sequenced in a study of cytomegalovirus exposure and HLA in healthy donors. The PCR used 60 Vbeta and 13 Jbeta primers. Using immunoSEQ multiplex PCR, the repertoire was profiled, and TCRdb retains in-frame clones only, with some absent. The table gives around 100,000 clones; the top ten clones make up roughly 3.6% of it. Input material: PBMCs. The source of these receptors is a man aged 30-40 years in good health and CMV-seronegative.

V usage is TRBV11-2 and J usage is TRBJ1-2; tentatively, D is TRBD1 (5 bases). This CDR3 has 16 amino acids. Trimming cost V 5 bases and J 8 bases, with 24 bases left between them. CDR1 is SGHAT and CDR2 is FQNNGV in the germline V gene. The DNA of the CDR3 is TGTGCCAGCAGCAGGGGCAGGGTTGGATTTACGGGCGGCTACACCTTC. As protein: CASSRGRVGFTGGYTF.

The gene calls are TRBV28 and TRBJ2-6; the D gene is possibly TRBD2 (5 bases). Between the trimmed V and J ends, which lost 4 bases and 0 bases, there was a span of 10 bases. CDR3 length: 16 amino acids. CDR1 is MDHEN, CDR2 SYDVKM, per germline. The CDR3 nucleotides are TGTGCCAGCAGTTCAAGGGCGGGCTCTGGGGCCAACGTCCTGACTTTC. It yields the protein CASSSRAGSGANVLTF.

CDR3 in amino acids: CSVEERQPNEQFF. The CDR3 region has the DNA TGCAGCGTTGAGGAAAGACAGCCCAATGAGCAGTTCTTC. The V gene is TRBV29-1, the J gene TRBJ2-1; D may be TRBD1 (5 bases). V lost 3 bases, J lost 6 bases, and 12 bases lay in between. Germline assignment: CDR1 SQVTM and CDR2 ANQGSEA. The CDR3 has 13 amino acids.

The gene calls are TRBV5-1 and TRBJ1-1; 11 positions match TRBD1. The CDR3 has 16 amino acids. From germline, CDR1 is SGHRS and CDR2 YFSETQ. Germline trimming cut 6 bases from V and 8 bases from J; bases unmatched to any gene: 15. The CDR3 nucleotides read TGCGCCAGCAACTACGCCCCGGGACAGGGGGGAGGGGAAGCTTTCTTT. It codes for CASNYAPGQGGGEAFF.

The gene calls are TRBV2 and TRBJ2-3; perhaps TRBD2 as D (6 bases). Germline V gene lookup returns CDR1 SNHLY and CDR2 FYNNEI. V lost 3 bases to trimming and J lost 4 bases, with 11 bases between them. CDR3 length: 14 residues. CDR3 in amino acids: CASSERDGPDTQYF. In nucleotides, the CDR3 is TGTGCCAGCAGTGAGCGGGATGGGCCAGATACGCAGTATTTT.

The genes are TRBV19 and TRBJ1-5, with TRBD1 as a possible D gene (5 bases). In germline, CDR1 is LNHDA, CDR2 SQIVND (reference sequence). Trimming took off 6 bases at V and 2 bases at J, with 14 bases between the two ends. The CDR3 covers 15 residues. CDR3 DNA: TGTGCCAGTAGATCCCTGGGGCGAGGCAATCAGCCCCAGCATTTT. Encoded protein: CASRSLGRGNQPQHF.

This chain links TRBV5-1 with TRBJ2-4, with D maybe TRBD2 (5 bases). V was trimmed by 0 bases and J by 6 bases, leaving 16 bases between them. Germline CDR1 reads SGHRS; CDR2 reads YFSETQ. This CDR3 has 16 amino acids. CDR3 DNA: TGCGCCAGCAGCTTGGAAGGGTCGGGGTCCGGAAACATTCAGTACTTC. Its protein product is CASSLEGSGSGNIQYF.

The J gene is TRBJ2-7, the V gene TRBV7-2; D may be TRBD2 (5 bases). Germline V gene lookup returns CDR1 SGHTA and CDR2 FQGNSA. Trimming stripped 5 bases from V and 6 bases from J, with 14 bases between. CDR3 length equals 13 residues. CDR3 amino acids: CASSTGRGAEQYF. The CDR3, as DNA: TGTGCCAGCAGCACCGGTCGGGGAGCCGAGCAGTACTTC.

Points on this clone: The sample carries other DNA sequences with the same CDR3. V usage is TRBV15 and J usage is TRBJ1-6; the D is unclear. This CDR3 region has 13 residues. Trimming cost V 0 bases and J 6 bases, with 3 bases left between them. Germline V gives CDR1 LNHNV, CDR2 YYDKDF (reference sequence). In DNA form, the CDR3 reads TGTGCCACCAGCAGAGACAGTAATTCACCCCTCCACTTT. Translating gives CATSRDSNSPLHF. Using reference TRBV15 and TRBJ1-6 for the parts outside the CDR3, the full variable domain is DAMVIQNPRYQVTQFGKPVTLSCSQTLNHNVMYWYQQKSSQAPKLLFHYYDKDFNNEADTPDNFQSRRPNTSFCFLDIRSPGLGDTAMYLCATSRDSNSPLHFGNGTRLTVT.

The rearrangement uses TRBV5-8 and TRBJ1-2; 8 bases agree with TRBD1. Germline trimming cut 0 bases from V and 0 bases from J; bases unmatched to any gene: 4. Germline values: CDR1 SGHTS, CDR2 YDEGEE. The CDR3 is made up of 16 amino acids. The chain's CDR3 is CASSLGWTGSNYGYTF. The CDR3, as DNA: TGTGCCAGCAGCTTGGGGTGGACAGGGTCTAACTATGGCTACACCTTC.

The gene calls are TRBV2 and TRBJ1-1; 7 nucleotides align to TRBD1. The germline V gene encodes CDR1 SNHLY and CDR2 FYNNEI. The CDR3 contains 13 residues. J lost 1 base, V lost 6 bases, and 2 bases had no gene match. The CDR3 DNA sequence: TGTGCCAGCAGCCGACAGGGGAACACTGAAGCTTTCTTT. It specifies CASSRQGNTEAFF.

This rearrangement joins TRBV5-1 to TRBJ1-2; 8 bases align to TRBD1. This CDR3 contains 15 residues. Per the germline V gene, CDR1 is SGHRS and CDR2 is YFSETQ. Trimming removed 2 bases from V and 3 bases from J; junction bases left unmatched: 6. The CDR3, as DNA: TGCGCCAGCAGCTTTCGACAGGGGCTATACTATGGCTACACCTTC. Translating gives CASSFRQGLYYGYTF.

The V and J genes are TRBV27 and TRBJ2-7; TRBD2 might be the D (5 bases). V lost 5 bases, J lost 2 bases, and 13 bases lay in between. Per germline, CDR1 MNHEY and CDR2 SMNVEV (reference sequence). The CDR3 totals 14 residues. In nucleotides, the CDR3 is TGTGCCAGCAGTCCCGCGGCAGCGGCCTACGAGCAGTACTTC. The encoded protein is CASSPAAAAYEQYF.

The chain recombines TRBV11-2 with TRBJ1-1, with 8 bases matching TRBD1. This CDR3 is 17 amino acids long. V shed 5 bases and J 0 bases; nucleotides not matched to a gene: 11. From germline, CDR1 is SGHAT and CDR2 FQNNGV. This CDR3 reads CASSPRTGWGMNTEAFF. CDR3 nucleotides: TGTGCCAGCAGCCCGCGGACAGGGTGGGGCATGAACACTGAAGCTTTCTTT.

The CDR3 spells CASSSGLAGVNGELFF. CDR3 coding DNA: TGTGCCAGCAGCTCGGGACTAGCGGGGGTAAACGGGGAGCTGTTTTTT. The chain joins TRBV7-7 to TRBJ2-2; 14 nucleotides agree with TRBD2. J gave up 7 bases and V 4 bases, and 5 bases lay outside the gene matches. CDR3 size: 16 residues. Germline V lookup: CDR1 SSHAT, CDR2 FNYEAQ (reference sequence). Drawing the rest from reference TRBV7-7 and TRBJ2-2, the complete variable domain is GAGVSQSPRYKVTKRGQDVTLRCDPISSHATLYWYQQALGQGPEFLTYFNYEAQPDKSGLPSDRFSAERPEGSISTLTIQRTEQRDSAMYRCASSSGLAGVNGELFFGEGSRLTVL.

This rearrangement joins TRBV6-1 to TRBJ1-1; no clear D. Per the germline V gene, CDR1 is MNHNS and CDR2 is SASEGT. The germline V and J ends were trimmed by 1 base and 4 bases, with 7 bases remaining between them. CDR3 length equals 13 residues. The CDR3 DNA is TGTGCCAGCAGTGAAGGGGCGGGCACTGAAGCTTTCTTT. Amino acids: CASSEGAGTEAFF.

The gene calls are TRBV5-6 and TRBJ1-2, with TRBD1 as a possible D gene (6 bases). Germline CDR1 reads SGHDT; CDR2 reads YYEEEE. The CDR3 covers 14 residues. The V end lost 4 bases, the J end lost 8 bases, and 18 bases lay between the germline ends. The CDR3 reads CASSRIEQGWGYTF. The CDR3 coding sequence is TGTGCCAGCAGCCGGATCGAACAGGGCTGGGGCTACACCTTC.

Remarks on this clone: An end of the junction does not agree with germline; a read error may underlie this. This chain connects TRBV7-9 to TRBJ1-1; 7 bases map to TRBD1. The germline CDR1 and CDR2 sequences are SEHNR and FQNEAQ (reference sequence). The length of the CDR3 is 14 residues. This chain's CDR3 is CASSGDSLNTKAFF. As DNA, the CDR3 is TGTGCCAGCAGCGGGGACAGCCTTAACACTAAAGCTTTCTTT.

With regard to this clone: The junction departs from germline at one end; a sequencing error may be responsible. The rearrangement links TRBV6-5 to TRBJ1-6, with no clear D. The length of the CDR3 is 13 residues. Germline lookup yields CDR1 MNHEY and CDR2 SVGAGI. The CDR3 reads CASSYSSGGELRF. The CDR3 DNA reads as TGTGCCAGCAGTTACTCGAGCGGCGGGGAACTAAGATTT.

This sequence joins TRBV27 and TRBJ2-3; TRBD2 matches at 13 bases. CDR1 is MNHEY, CDR2 SMNVEV, per germline (reference sequence). This CDR3 comprises 18 residues. V trimming: 3 bases; J trimming: 4 bases; junction bases outside the gene matches: 10. The CDR3 bases are TGTGCCAGCAGTTTTCTGACTAGCGGGGGGCCCCTTTCAGATACGCAGTATTTT. It specifies CASSFLTSGGPLSDTQYF.

The chain couples TRBV29-1 to TRBJ1-1; TRBD1 aligns across 10 bases. The CDR3 runs 12 residues. Per germline, CDR1 SQVTM and CDR2 ANQGSEA. The trim removed 7 bases at V and 8 bases at J, leaving 7 bases unmatched. In DNA form, the CDR3 reads TGCAGCGCCCGACAGGGGGCGCGAGAAGCTTTCTTT. It translates to CSARQGAREAFF. Looking up the rest from reference TRBV29-1 and TRBJ1-1 gives the full variable domain: SAVISQKPSRDICQRGTSLTIQCQVDSQVTMMFWYRQQPGQSLTLIATANQGSEATYESGFVIDKFPISRPNLTFSTLTVSNMSPEDSSIYLCSARQGAREAFFGQGTRLTVV.

The chain is built from TRBV1 and TRBJ2-1; the tabulated D call, TRBD2, remains unverified against the DNA. TRBV1 is a known pseudogene. This CDR3 region has 18 residues. CDR3 in amino acids: CTSSQDVSGGASYNEQFF. Here the CDR3 DNA reads TGCACCAGCAGCCAAGATGTTAGCGGGGGGGCCTCCTACAATGAGCAGTTCTTC.

This chain connects TRBV5-1 to TRBJ2-1; tentatively, D is TRBD2 (5 bases). This CDR3 spans 15 amino acids. Trimming left V 3 bases short and J 4 bases short, with 14 bases between. The germline gives CDR1 SGHRS, CDR2 YFSETQ. CDR3 nucleotides: TGCGCCAGCAGCTCAGGTCGGACTGAGTACAATGAGCAGTTCTTC. Amino acids: CASSSGRTEYNEQFF.

The genes are TRBV5-4 and TRBJ2-7, with 9 bases identical to TRBD1. Germline V gene data show CDR1 as SGHNT and CDR2 as YYREEE (reference sequence). The CDR3 consists of 14 residues. After removal of 4 bases from V and 0 bases from J, the junction contained 2 bases not matched to a gene. The chain's CDR3 is CASSQQGASYEQYF. The CDR3 DNA sequence: TGTGCCAGCAGCCAACAGGGGGCCTCCTACGAGCAGTACTTC.

V usage is TRBV28 and J usage is TRBJ1-5; the D gene is possibly TRBD1 (5 bases). The length of the CDR3 is 15 residues. CDR1 is MDHEN, CDR2 SYDVKM, per germline. Trimming pared 4 bases from V and 2 bases from J, leaving 12 bases between. The DNA of the CDR3 is TGTGCCAGCAGTTCCGGGGACTTTGGCAATCAGCCCCAGCATTTT. Amino acid sequence: CASSSGDFGNQPQHF.

The gene calls are TRBV5-1 and TRBJ2-3; TRBD1 agrees at 9 bases. Per the germline V gene, CDR1 is SGHRS and CDR2 is YFSETQ. V shed 0 bases, J shed 6 bases, and the junction held 5 bases outside the gene matches. CDR3 length: 15 residues. CDR3 nucleotide sequence: TGCGCCAGCAGCTTGGAGGGACAGGGAGGGGATACGCAGTATTTT. Protein sequence: CASSLEGQGGDTQYF.

The chain recombines TRBV19 with TRBJ1-5; maybe TRBD1 (5 bases). V shed 3 bases and J shed 6 bases, with 12 bases lying between them. The germline V gene has CDR1 LNHDA and CDR2 SQIVND (reference sequence). The CDR3 totals 14 residues. The CDR3, as DNA: TGTGCCAGTAGTATTTCGGGAGGGACTCAGCCCCAGCATTTT. The encoded protein is CASSISGGTQPQHF.

The V and J genes are TRBV6-5 and TRBJ2-1; D unresolved. CDR1 is MNHEY, CDR2 SVGAGI, per germline. V was clipped by 2 bases and J by 1 base, with 6 bases between them. This CDR3 has 14 residues. The DNA of the CDR3 is TGTGCCAGCAGTTACGGGCAGTCCTACAATGAGCAGTTCTTC. It yields the protein CASSYGQSYNEQFF.

V is TRBV9 and J is TRBJ2-2; a weak D match, TRBD1 (6 bases). Germline CDR1 reads SGDLS; CDR2 reads YYNGEE. With 3 bases removed from V and 1 base from J, the gap between germline ends came to 10 bases. CDR3 length: 15 residues. The CDR3 DNA reads TGTGCCAGCAGCGGTTCACAGGGGAACACCGGGGAGCTGTTTTTT. Residues: CASSGSQGNTGELFF.

This chain uses TRBV5-1 with TRBJ2-3, with a possible D match to TRBD2 (5 bases). Trimming cost V 0 bases and J 5 bases, with 10 bases left between them. Looked up from germline, CDR1 is SGHRS and CDR2 is YFSETQ. The CDR3 loop spans 14 amino acids. CDR3 sequence reads: CASSLERVRDTQYF. The CDR3, as DNA: TGCGCCAGCAGCTTGGAGAGGGTAAGAGATACGCAGTATTTT.

The V gene is TRBV5-8, the J gene TRBJ2-1; 14 bases agree with TRBD2. V lost 4 bases and J lost 9; bases outside the gene matches: 6. The V gene's germline CDR1 is SGHTS and CDR2 YDEGEE. The CDR3 covers 15 residues. CDR3 in amino acids: CASSPGTSGGLEQFF. The CDR3 bases are TGTGCCAGCAGCCCTGGGACTAGCGGGGGACTTGAGCAGTTCTTC.

The genes are TRBV18 and TRBJ2-7, with D maybe TRBD1 (6 bases). There are 14 residues in the CDR3. V shed 0 bases and J shed 5 bases, with 11 bases lying between them. Germline loops: CDR1 KGHSH, CDR2 LQKENI. CDR3 coding DNA: TGTGCCAGCTCACCACCGGGGGCGAAAAACGAGCAGTACTTC. Translated: CASSPPGAKNEQYF.